Here is one T cell receptor (beta chain) with its context. This sample was taken from a study of blood T cell repertoires in COVID-19. The V and J ends lost 6 bases and 13 bases respectively, with 22 bases between them. The CDR3 length is 14 residues. CDR1 is MNHEY and CDR2 is SMNVEV in the germline V gene (reference sequence). TCRdb keeps only in-frame clones here, not all; method: immunoSEQ multiplex PCR. This repertoire shows 40,000 or so clones, around four fifths found once; its top ten account for 5.4%. J is TRBJ2-1 and V is TRBV27; perhaps TRBD1 as D (7 bases). Sequencing was carried out using peripheral blood. This clonotype originated in a man aged 50 to 59 with active COVID-19. The CDR3 region has the DNA TGTGCCAGCAGGCCCGCCGGAGGGGGCGTGGGACAGTTCTTC. Translation gives CASRPAGGGVGQFF.